This TCR beta chain was sequenced during a study of cytomegalovirus exposure and HLA in healthy donors. The PCR ran on 60 Vbeta and 13 Jbeta primers. The repertoire was sequenced with immunoSEQ multiplex PCR; TCRdb's copy has only in-frame clones and lacks some. The table lists around 100,000 clones. Germline values: CDR1 SGHDT, CDR2 YYEEEE. With V trimmed by 4 bases and J by 1 base, 13 bases remained unmatched. The CDR3 loop spans 17 amino acids. The study, taken as a whole, reports: In a later analysis, most CMV-associated TCR beta chains appeared HLA-restricted.

Of note for this clone: The antigen remains undetermined.

This chain uses TRBV5-6 with TRBJ1-1, with 7 bases matching TRBD1. Sequencing was performed on PBMCs. The sequence came from a man aged 35 to 55 in good health and CMV-seropositive. For the CDR3, the DNA is TGTGCCAGCAGCCTACTAGGGACAGTCAGATCGAACACTGAAGCTTTCTTT. Translated: CASSLLGTVRSNTEAFF.